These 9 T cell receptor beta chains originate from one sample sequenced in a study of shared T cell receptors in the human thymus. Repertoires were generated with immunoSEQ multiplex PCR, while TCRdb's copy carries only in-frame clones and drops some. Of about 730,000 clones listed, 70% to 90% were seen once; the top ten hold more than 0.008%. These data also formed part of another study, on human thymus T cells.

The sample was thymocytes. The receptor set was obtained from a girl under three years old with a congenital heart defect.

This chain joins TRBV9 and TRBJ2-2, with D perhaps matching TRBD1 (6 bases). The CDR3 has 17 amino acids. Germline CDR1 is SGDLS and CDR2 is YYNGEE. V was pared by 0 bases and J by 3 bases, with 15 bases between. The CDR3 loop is CASSVEVMDSHTGELFF. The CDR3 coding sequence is TGTGCCAGCAGCGTAGAGGTAATGGACAGCCACACCGGGGAGCTGTTTTTT.

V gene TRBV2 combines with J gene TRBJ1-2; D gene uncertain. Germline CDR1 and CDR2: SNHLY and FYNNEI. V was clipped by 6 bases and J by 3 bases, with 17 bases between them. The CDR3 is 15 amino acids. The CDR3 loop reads CASRVTGWEDYGYTF. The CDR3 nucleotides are TGTGCCAGCAGAGTGACGGGCTGGGAGGACTATGGCTACACCTTC.

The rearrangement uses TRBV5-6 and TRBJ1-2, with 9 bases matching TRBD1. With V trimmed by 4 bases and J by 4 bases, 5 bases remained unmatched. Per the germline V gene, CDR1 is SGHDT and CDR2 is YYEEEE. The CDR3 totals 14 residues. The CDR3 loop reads CASSEQGAGYGYTF. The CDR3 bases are TGTGCCAGCAGCGAACAGGGGGCAGGCTATGGCTACACCTTC. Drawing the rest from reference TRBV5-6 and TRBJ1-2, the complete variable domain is DAGVTQSPTHLIKTRGQQVTLRCSPKSGHDTVSWYQQALGQGPQFIFQYYEEEERQRGNFPDRFSGHQFPNYSSELNVNALLLGDSALYLCASSEQGAGYGYTFGSGTRLTVV.

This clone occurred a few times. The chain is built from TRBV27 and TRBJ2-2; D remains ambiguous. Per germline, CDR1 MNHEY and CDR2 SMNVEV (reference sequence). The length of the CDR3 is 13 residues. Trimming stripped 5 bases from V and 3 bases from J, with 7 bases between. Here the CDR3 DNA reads TGTGCCAGCAGTCTAGATCACACCGGGGAGCTGTTTTTT. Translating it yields CASSLDHTGELFF.

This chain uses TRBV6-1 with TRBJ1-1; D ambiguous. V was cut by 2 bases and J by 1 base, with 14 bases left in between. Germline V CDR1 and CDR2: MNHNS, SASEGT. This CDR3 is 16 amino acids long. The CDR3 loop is CASSENRGGKNTEAFF. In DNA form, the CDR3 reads TGTGCCAGCAGTGAAAACCGGGGAGGTAAGAACACTGAAGCTTTCTTT.

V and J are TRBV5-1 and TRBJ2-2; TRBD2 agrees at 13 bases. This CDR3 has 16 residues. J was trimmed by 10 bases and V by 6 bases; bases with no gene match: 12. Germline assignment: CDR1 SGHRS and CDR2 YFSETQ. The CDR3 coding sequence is TGCGCCAGCACTGAAACTAGCGGGGGGGCGACGGAGGAGCTGTTTTTT. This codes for CASTETSGGATEELFF.

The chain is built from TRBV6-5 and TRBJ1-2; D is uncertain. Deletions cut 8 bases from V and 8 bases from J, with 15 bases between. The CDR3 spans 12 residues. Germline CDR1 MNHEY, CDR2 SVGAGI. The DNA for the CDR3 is TGTGCCAGCCGGACGGGGATGAAAGGCTACACCTTC. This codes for CASRTGMKGYTF.

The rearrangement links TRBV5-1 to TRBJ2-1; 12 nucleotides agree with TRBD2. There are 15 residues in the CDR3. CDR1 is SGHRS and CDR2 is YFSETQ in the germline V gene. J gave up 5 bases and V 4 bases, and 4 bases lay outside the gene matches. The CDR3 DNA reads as TGCGCCAGCAGCCCCCGACTAGCGGGGGACAATGAGCAGTTCTTC. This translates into CASSPRLAGDNEQFF.

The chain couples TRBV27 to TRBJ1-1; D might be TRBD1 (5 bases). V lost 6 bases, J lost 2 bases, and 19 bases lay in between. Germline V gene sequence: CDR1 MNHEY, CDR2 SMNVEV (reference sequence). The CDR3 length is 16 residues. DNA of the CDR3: TGTGCCAGCAGCCCCCCCCGACAGACCTCCAACACTGAAGCTTTCTTT. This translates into CASSPPRQTSNTEAFF.